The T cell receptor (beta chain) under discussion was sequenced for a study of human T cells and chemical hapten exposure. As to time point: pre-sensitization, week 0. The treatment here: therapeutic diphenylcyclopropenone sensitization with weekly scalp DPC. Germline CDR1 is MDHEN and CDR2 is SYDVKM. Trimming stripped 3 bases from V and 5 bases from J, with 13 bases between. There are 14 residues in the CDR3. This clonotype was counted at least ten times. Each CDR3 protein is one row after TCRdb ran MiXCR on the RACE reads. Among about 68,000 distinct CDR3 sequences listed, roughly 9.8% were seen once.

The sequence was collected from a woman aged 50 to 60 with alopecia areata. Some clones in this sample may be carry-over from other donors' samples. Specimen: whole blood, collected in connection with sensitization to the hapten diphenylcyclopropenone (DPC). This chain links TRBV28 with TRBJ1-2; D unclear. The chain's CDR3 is CASSLERLLYGYTF. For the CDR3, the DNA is TGTGCCAGCAGTTTGGAAAGGCTTCTTTATGGCTACACCTTC.